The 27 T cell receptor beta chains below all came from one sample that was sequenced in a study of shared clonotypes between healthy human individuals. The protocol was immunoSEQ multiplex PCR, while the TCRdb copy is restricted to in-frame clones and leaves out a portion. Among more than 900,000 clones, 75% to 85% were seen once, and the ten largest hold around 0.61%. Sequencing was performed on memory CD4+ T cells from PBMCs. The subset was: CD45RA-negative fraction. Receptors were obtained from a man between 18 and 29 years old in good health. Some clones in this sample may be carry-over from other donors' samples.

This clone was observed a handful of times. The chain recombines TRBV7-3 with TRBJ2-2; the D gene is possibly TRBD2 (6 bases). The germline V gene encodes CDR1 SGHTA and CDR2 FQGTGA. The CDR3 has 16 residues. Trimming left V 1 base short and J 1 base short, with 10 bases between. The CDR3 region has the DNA TGTGCCAGCAGCTTAAGTAGTAGCGGGAACACCGGGGAGCTGTTTTTT. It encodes CASSLSSSGNTGELFF.

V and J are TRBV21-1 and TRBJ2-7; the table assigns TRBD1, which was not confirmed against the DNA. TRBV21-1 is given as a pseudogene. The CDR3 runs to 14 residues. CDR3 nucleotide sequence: TGTGCCAGTAAAAAGCCGGACAGGGGTAGAGAGCAGTACTTC. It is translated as CASKKPDRGREQYF.

CDR3 amino acids: CASSFGRPSYNSPLHF. CDR3 in DNA: TGCGCCAGCAGCTTTGGGAGGCCCTCCTATAATTCACCCCTCCACTTT. This sequence joins TRBV5-1 and TRBJ1-6; unclear D gene. The germline gives CDR1 SGHRS, CDR2 YFSETQ. The CDR3 has 16 residues. The V end lost 2 bases, the J end lost 0 bases, and 9 bases lay between the germline ends.

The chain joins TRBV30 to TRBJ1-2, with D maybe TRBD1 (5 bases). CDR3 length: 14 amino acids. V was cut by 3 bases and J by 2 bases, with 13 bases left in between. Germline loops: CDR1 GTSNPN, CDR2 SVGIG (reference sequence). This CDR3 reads CAWRAGRPNYGYTF. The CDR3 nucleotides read TGTGCCTGGAGGGCAGGGCGCCCCAACTATGGCTACACCTTC. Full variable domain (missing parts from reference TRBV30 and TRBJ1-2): SQTIHQWPATLVQPVGSPLSLECTVEGTSNPNLYWYRQAAGRGLQLLFYSVGIGQISSEVPQNLSASRPQDRQFILSSKKLLLSDSGFYLCAWRAGRPNYGYTFGSGTRLTVV.

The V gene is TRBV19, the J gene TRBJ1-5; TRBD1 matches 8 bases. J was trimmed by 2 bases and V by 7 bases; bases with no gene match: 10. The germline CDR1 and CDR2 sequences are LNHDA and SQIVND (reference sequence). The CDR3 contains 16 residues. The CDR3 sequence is CASNTPGQDRNQPQHF. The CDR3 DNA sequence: TGTGCCAGTAACACCCCGGGACAGGATCGCAATCAGCCCCAGCATTTT.

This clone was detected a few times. CDR3 protein: CSAGSGNTIYF. As DNA, the CDR3 is TGCAGTGCTGGGAGTGGAAACACCATATATTTT. The chain joins TRBV20-1 to TRBJ1-3; no definite D call. The ends were cut back, 5 bases at V and 3 bases at J, with 5 bases in the middle. Looked up from germline, CDR1 is DFQATT and CDR2 is SNEGSKA (reference sequence). This CDR3 has 11 residues.

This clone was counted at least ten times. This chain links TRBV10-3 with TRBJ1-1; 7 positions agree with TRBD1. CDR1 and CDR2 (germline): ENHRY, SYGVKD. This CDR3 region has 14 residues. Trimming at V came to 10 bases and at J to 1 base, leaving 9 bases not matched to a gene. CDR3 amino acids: CATRSRGGNTEAFF. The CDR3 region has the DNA TGTGCCACCCGTAGCAGGGGGGGGAACACTGAAGCTTTCTTT.

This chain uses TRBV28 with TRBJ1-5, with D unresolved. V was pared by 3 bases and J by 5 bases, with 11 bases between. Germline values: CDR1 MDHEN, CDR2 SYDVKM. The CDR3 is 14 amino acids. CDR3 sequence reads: CASSFYSGDQPQHF. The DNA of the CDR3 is TGTGCCAGCAGTTTTTACAGCGGAGATCAGCCCCAGCATTTT.

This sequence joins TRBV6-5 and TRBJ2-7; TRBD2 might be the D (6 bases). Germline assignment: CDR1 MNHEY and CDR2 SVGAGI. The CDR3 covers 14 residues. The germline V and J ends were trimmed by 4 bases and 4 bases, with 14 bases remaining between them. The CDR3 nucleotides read TGTGCCAGCAGTTCAGAGCGGGTGGGGTACGAGCAGTACTTC. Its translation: CASSSERVGYEQYF.

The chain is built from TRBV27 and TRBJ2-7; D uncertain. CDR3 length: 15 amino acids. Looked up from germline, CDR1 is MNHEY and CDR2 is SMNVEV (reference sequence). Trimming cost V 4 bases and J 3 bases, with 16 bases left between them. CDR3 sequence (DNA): TGTGCCAGCAGTTCCGGGTTACCTAGTAACTACGAGCAGTACTTC. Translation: CASSSGLPSNYEQYF.

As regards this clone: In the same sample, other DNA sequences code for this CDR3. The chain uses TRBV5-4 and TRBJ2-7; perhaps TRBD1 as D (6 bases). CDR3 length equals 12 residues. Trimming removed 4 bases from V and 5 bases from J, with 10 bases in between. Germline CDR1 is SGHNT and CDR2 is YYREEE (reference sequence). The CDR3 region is CASSLDSNEQYF. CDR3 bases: TGTGCCAGCAGCCTGGACAGCAACGAGCAGTACTTC. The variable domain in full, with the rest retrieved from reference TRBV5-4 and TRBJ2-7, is ETGVTQSPTHLIKTRGQQVTLRCSSQSGHNTVSWYQQALGQGPQFIFQYYREEENGRGNFPPRFSGLQFPNYSSELNVNALELDDSALYLCASSLDSNEQYFGPGTRLTVT.

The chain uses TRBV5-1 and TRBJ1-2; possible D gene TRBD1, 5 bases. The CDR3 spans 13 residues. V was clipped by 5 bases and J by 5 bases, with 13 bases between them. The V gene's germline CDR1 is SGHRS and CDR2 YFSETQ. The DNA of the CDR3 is TGCGCCAGCAGGTCCCGACAGAGTTATGGCTACACCTTC. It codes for CASRSRQSYGYTF.

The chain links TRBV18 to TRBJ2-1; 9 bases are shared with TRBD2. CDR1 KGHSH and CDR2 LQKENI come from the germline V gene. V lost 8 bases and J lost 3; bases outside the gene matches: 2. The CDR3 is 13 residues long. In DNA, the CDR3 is TGTGCCAGCGCGACTAGCGGCTACAATGAGCAGTTCTTC. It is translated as CASATSGYNEQFF.

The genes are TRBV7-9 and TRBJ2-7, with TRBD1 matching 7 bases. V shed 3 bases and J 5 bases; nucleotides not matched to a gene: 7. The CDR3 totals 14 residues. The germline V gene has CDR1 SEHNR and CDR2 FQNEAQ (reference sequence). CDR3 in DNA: TGTGCCAGCAGCTTTCCGGGACAGCCTGACGAGCAGTACTTC. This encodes CASSFPGQPDEQYF.

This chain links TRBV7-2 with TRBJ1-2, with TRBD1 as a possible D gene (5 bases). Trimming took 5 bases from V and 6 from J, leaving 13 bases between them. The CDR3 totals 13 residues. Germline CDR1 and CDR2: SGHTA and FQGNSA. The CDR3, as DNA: TGTGCCAGCAGCCCGGGGCAGGGCGATGGCTACACCTTC. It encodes CASSPGQGDGYTF.

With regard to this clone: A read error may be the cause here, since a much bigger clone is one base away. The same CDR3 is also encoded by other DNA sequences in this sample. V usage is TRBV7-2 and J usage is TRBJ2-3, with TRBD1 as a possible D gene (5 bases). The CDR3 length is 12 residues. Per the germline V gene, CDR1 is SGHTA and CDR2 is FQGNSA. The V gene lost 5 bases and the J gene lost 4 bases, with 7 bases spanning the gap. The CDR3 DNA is TGTGCCAGCAGCCCCAGGGCAGATACGCAGTATTTT. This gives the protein CASSPRADTQYF.

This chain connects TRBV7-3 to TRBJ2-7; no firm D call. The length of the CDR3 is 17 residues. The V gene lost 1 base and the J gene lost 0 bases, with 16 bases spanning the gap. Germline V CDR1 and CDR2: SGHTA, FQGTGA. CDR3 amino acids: CASSLKGYQLGSYEQYF. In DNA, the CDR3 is TGTGCCAGCAGCTTAAAAGGATACCAGTTGGGCTCCTACGAGCAGTACTTC.

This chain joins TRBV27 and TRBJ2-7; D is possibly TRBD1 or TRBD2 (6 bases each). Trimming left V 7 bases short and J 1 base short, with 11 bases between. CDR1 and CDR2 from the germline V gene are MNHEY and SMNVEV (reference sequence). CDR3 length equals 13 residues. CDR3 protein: CASKGGNSYEQYF. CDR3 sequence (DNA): TGTGCCAGCAAGGGGGGTAATTCCTACGAGCAGTACTTC.

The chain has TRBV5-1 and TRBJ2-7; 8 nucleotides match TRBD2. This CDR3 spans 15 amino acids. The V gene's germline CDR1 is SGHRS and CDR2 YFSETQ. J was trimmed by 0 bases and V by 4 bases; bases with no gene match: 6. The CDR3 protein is CASSGTSGRSYEQYF. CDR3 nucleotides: TGCGCCAGCAGCGGTACTAGCGGCCGCTCCTACGAGCAGTACTTC.

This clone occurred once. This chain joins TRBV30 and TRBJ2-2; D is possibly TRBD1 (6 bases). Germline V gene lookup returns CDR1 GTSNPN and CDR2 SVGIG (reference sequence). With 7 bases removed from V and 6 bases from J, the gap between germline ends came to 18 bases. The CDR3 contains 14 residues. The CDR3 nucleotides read TGTGCCTTAACACGAACAGGGCTAGCCGGGGAGCTGTTTTTT. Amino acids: CALTRTGLAGELFF.

The CDR3 DNA follows: TGTGCTAGTGGTTTGGGCCAGGGGAGGGAGCAGTTCTTC. This codes for CASGLGQGREQFF. V usage is TRBV12-5 and J usage is TRBJ2-1, with D possibly being TRBD1 or TRBD2 (6 bases each). The CDR3 is made up of 13 amino acids. V lost 1 base and J lost 10, with 11 bases in between. Germline CDR1 LGHNT, CDR2 FRNRAP. Together with reference TRBV12-5 and TRBJ2-1, the CDR3 gives the full variable domain: DARVTQTPRHKVTEMGQEVTMRCQPILGHNTVFWYRQTMMQGLELLAYFRNRAPLDDSGMPKDRFSAEMPDATLATLKIQPSEPRDSAVYFCASGLGQGREQFFGPGTRLTVL.

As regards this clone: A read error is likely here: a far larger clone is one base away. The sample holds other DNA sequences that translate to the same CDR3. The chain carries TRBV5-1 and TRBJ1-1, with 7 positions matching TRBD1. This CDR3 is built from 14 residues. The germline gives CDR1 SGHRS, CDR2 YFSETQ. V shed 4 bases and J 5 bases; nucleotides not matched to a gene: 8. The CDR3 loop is CASSNGQGETEAFF. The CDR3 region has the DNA TGCGCCAGCAGCAACGGGCAGGGGGAGACTGAAGCTTTCTTT.

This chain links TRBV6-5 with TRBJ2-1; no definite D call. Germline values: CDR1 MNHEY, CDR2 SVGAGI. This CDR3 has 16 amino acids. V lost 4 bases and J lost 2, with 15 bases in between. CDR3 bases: TGTGCCAGCAGTTTAATATACGACGCTACCTACAATGAGCAGTTCTTC. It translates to CASSLIYDATYNEQFF.

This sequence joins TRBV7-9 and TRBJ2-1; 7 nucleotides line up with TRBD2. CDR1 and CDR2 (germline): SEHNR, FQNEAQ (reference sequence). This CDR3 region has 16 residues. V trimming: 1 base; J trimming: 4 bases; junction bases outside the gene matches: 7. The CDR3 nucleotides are TGTGCCAGCAGCTTAGGTGCGGGAGAGAGATACAATGAGCAGTTCTTC. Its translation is CASSLGAGERYNEQFF.

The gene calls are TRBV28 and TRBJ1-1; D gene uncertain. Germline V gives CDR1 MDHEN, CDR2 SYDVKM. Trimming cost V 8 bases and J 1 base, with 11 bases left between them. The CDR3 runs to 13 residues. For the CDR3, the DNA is TGTGCCAGCTCCGTTGGGAGGAACACTGAAGCTTTCTTT. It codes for CASSVGRNTEAFF.

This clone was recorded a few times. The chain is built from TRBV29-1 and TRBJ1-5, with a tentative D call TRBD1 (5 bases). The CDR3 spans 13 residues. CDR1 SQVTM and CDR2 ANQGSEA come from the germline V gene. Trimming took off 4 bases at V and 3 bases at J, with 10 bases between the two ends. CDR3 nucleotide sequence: TGCAGCGTTGTGGAACAGGTCAATCAGCCCCAGCATTTT. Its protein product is CSVVEQVNQPQHF.

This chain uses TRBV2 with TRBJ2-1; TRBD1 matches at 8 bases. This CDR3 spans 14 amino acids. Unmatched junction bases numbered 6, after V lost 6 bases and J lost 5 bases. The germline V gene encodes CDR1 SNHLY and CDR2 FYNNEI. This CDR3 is CASSQYRGNNEQFF. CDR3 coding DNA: TGTGCCAGCAGCCAATACAGGGGGAACAATGAGCAGTTCTTC.